A single sample is the source of the 21 T cell receptor beta chains below, sequenced in a study of T cell responses to AZD1222 COVID-19 vaccine. Data came from immunoSEQ multiplex PCR; TCRdb stores just in-frame clones and leaves some out. The sample shows 170,000 or so clones, just over 90% of them seen only once. The source material was peripheral blood, sampled on day 0 of AZD1222 vaccination. The receptor set was obtained from an adult in good health.

The chain uses TRBV7-2 and TRBJ2-3; maybe TRBD1 (5 bases). V dropped 4 bases and J dropped 2 bases, with 13 bases sitting between them. CDR1 and CDR2 from the germline V gene are SGHTA and FQGNSA. The CDR3 loop spans 15 amino acids. CDR3 loop: CASSSGPTPTDTQYF. Written as DNA, the CDR3 is TGTGCCAGCAGCTCAGGGCCCACCCCCACAGATACGCAGTATTTT.

The genes are TRBV2 and TRBJ2-7; 10 nucleotides line up with TRBD1. The CDR3 has 15 amino acids. Germline assignment: CDR1 SNHLY and CDR2 FYNNEI. V lost 5 bases to trimming and J lost 5 bases; unmatched junction nucleotides: 9. The CDR3 loop is CASSTAGTGDHEQYF. The CDR3 DNA sequence: TGTGCCAGCAGTACCGCCGGGACAGGGGACCACGAGCAGTACTTC.

This sequence joins TRBV7-8 and TRBJ1-5; D unresolved. Germline loops: CDR1 SGHVS, CDR2 FQNEAQ. The CDR3 is 15 residues long. V was trimmed by 2 bases and J by 2 bases, leaving 10 bases between them. The CDR3 nucleotides are TGTGCCAGCAGCTTAACGCTGTGGGGCAATCAGCCCCAGCATTTT. Translating it yields CASSLTLWGNQPQHF.

The V call is TRBV4-1, the J call TRBJ1-1; 7 positions agree with TRBD1. The CDR3 runs to 15 residues. Germline CDR1 and CDR2: MGHRA and YSYEKL. V lost 3 bases and J lost 0; bases outside the gene matches: 4. In DNA, the CDR3 is TGCGCCAGCAGCCACCCGACAGGGATGAACACTGAAGCTTTCTTT. Translation: CASSHPTGMNTEAFF.

The gene calls are TRBV6-5 and TRBJ1-1; D might be TRBD1 (5 bases). The V and J ends lost 8 bases and 0 bases respectively, with 13 bases between them. Germline CDR1 MNHEY, CDR2 SVGAGI. The CDR3 totals 14 residues. This chain's CDR3 is CASSATVMNTEAFF. CDR3 bases: TGTGCCAGCTCAGCGACAGTCATGAACACTGAAGCTTTCTTT.

The chain recombines TRBV11-3 with TRBJ2-2, with D perhaps matching TRBD2 (7 bases). The CDR3 covers 17 residues. The germline V and J ends were trimmed by 4 bases and 0 bases, with 15 bases remaining between them. CDR1 and CDR2 from the germline V gene are SGHNT and YENEEA. This CDR3 is CASSSQRGGTNTGELFF. DNA for the CDR3: TGTGCCAGCAGCTCCCAGAGGGGGGGTACGAACACCGGGGAGCTGTTTTTT.

The chain links TRBV29-1 to TRBJ1-2, with unresolved D. The CDR3 contains 12 residues. V was shortened by 6 bases and J by 2 bases, with 10 bases between the two germline ends. Germline V gene data show CDR1 as SQVTM and CDR2 as ANQGSEA. In DNA, the CDR3 is TGCAGCGTCGTCGCGGGAAACTATGGCTACACCTTC. This sequence encodes CSVVAGNYGYTF.

The chain has TRBV3-1 (or the pseudogene TRBV3-2) and TRBJ1-6; 7 nucleotides align to TRBD1. From germline, CDR1 is LGHDT and CDR2 YNNKEL (reference sequence). V lost 0 bases and J lost 5; bases outside the gene matches: 7. CDR3 size: 17 residues. CDR3 sequence reads: CASSQDGRGRNNSPLHF. The CDR3 DNA reads as TGTGCCAGCAGCCAAGATGGCAGGGGGAGAAATAATTCACCCCTCCACTTT.

The V gene is TRBV6-5, the J gene TRBJ1-2; D is possibly TRBD1 (5 bases). The V end lost 11 bases, the J end lost 4 bases, and 17 bases lay between the germline ends. The V gene's germline CDR1 is MNHEY and CDR2 SVGAGI. The CDR3 spans 13 residues. CDR3 region: CAGHSSETYGYTF. CDR3 sequence (DNA): TGTGCCGGACATAGTTCCGAAACCTATGGCTACACCTTC.

The chain joins TRBV7-6 to TRBJ2-1; 11 positions match TRBD2. CDR3 length equals 14 residues. Looked up from germline, CDR1 is SGHVS and CDR2 is FNYEAQ. V gave up 5 bases and J gave up 9 bases; unmatched junction bases: 6. Here the CDR3 reads CASSPTSGVGEQFF. DNA for the CDR3: TGTGCCAGCAGCCCGACTAGCGGGGTAGGTGAGCAGTTCTTC. The whole variable domain, filled in from reference TRBV7-6 and TRBJ2-1, reads GAGVSQSPRYKVTKRGQDVALRCDPISGHVSLYWYRQALGQGPEFLTYFNYEAQQDKSGLPNDRFSAERPEGSISTLTIQRTEQRDSAMYRCASSPTSGVGEQFFGPGTRLTVL.

J is TRBJ2-1 and V is TRBV27, with D uncertain. CDR1 MNHEY and CDR2 SMNVEV come from the germline V gene (reference sequence). This CDR3 region has 13 residues. V was shortened by 5 bases and J by 8 bases, with 13 bases between the two germline ends. CDR3 sequence reads: CASSHRSVDEQFF. DNA of the CDR3: TGTGCCAGCAGTCACCGCTCGGTCGATGAGCAGTTCTTC.

This clone was counted only a few times. The chain couples TRBV7-8 to TRBJ2-1; 7 nucleotides align to TRBD1. This CDR3 comprises 15 residues. The trim removed 2 bases at V and 6 bases at J, leaving 7 bases unmatched. CDR1 is SGHVS and CDR2 is FQNEAQ in the germline V gene. The CDR3 is CASSLRGPPPNEQFF. The DNA of the CDR3 is TGTGCCAGCAGCTTAAGGGGGCCGCCCCCCAATGAGCAGTTCTTC.

The J gene is TRBJ1-2, the V gene TRBV21-1; TRBD1 is the table's D call, not checked against the DNA. TRBV21-1 represents a pseudogene. The length of the CDR3 is 13 residues. Written as DNA, the CDR3 is TGTGCCAGCAGCAAAGACAATAACTATGGCTACACCTTC. This gives the protein CASSKDNNYGYTF.

This chain uses TRBV4-3 with TRBJ1-5; D is perhaps TRBD1 (6 bases). Germline loops: CDR1 LGHNA, CDR2 YSLEER. The V gene lost 0 bases and the J gene lost 4 bases, with 16 bases spanning the gap. The CDR3 contains 17 residues. CDR3 sequence: CASSQDLGGQGNQPQHF. The CDR3 DNA reads as TGCGCCAGCAGCCAAGATCTGGGGGGCCAGGGGAATCAGCCCCAGCATTTT.

V gene TRBV27 combines with J gene TRBJ2-5, with TRBD1 as a possible D gene (5 bases). Germline V gene lookup returns CDR1 MNHEY and CDR2 SMNVEV (reference sequence). The CDR3 consists of 15 residues. Between the trimmed V and J ends, which lost 5 bases and 5 bases, there was a span of 18 bases. CDR3 residues: CASSPQWGSLETQYF. The CDR3 coding sequence is TGTGCCAGCAGTCCCCAATGGGGCTCGTTGGAGACCCAGTACTTC.

This sequence joins TRBV11-3 and TRBJ2-3, with TRBD1 as a possible D gene (5 bases). The CDR3 consists of 16 residues. With 1 base removed from V and 0 bases from J, the gap between germline ends came to 11 bases. Germline CDR1 SGHNT, CDR2 YENEEA. In DNA form, the CDR3 reads TGTGCCAGCAGCTTAGGGGCAGGGCCGAGCACAGATACGCAGTATTTT. Translation gives CASSLGAGPSTDTQYF.

V usage is TRBV27 and J usage is TRBJ2-1; a possible D gene is TRBD2 (6 bases). Trimming took 0 bases from V and 4 from J, leaving 13 bases between them. There are 16 residues in the CDR3. Germline V gene lookup returns CDR1 MNHEY and CDR2 SMNVEV (reference sequence). The CDR3 reads CASSLSAGSVYNEQFF. Written as DNA, the CDR3 is TGTGCCAGCAGTTTATCTGCGGGATCGGTATACAATGAGCAGTTCTTC.

J is TRBJ1-2 and V is TRBV11-2; D is ambiguous. V lost 5 bases, J lost 2 bases, and 12 bases lay in between. The length of the CDR3 is 14 residues. Germline loops: CDR1 SGHAT, CDR2 FQNNGV. CDR3 residues: CASSPAATNYGYTF. CDR3 DNA sequence: TGTGCCAGCAGCCCCGCAGCGACCAACTATGGCTACACCTTC.

This sequence joins TRBV2 and TRBJ2-4; a weak D match, TRBD2 (5 bases). In germline, CDR1 is SNHLY, CDR2 FYNNEI. The CDR3 covers 13 residues. V shed 6 bases and J shed 10 bases, with 16 bases lying between them. CDR3 residues: CASRGQARGIQYF. The CDR3 DNA follows: TGTGCCAGCAGAGGCCAGGCTCGGGGAATTCAGTACTTC.

The rearrangement uses TRBV19 and TRBJ1-2, with a possible D match to TRBD1 (5 bases). The V and J ends lost 5 bases and 8 bases respectively, with 21 bases between them. The CDR3 sequence is 15 residues long. Germline V gene lookup returns CDR1 LNHDA and CDR2 SQIVND (reference sequence). The CDR3: CASSPKWEGSGGYTF. The CDR3 bases are TGTGCCAGTAGTCCCAAATGGGAGGGGAGTGGAGGCTACACCTTC.

The rearrangement links TRBV7-6 to TRBJ2-1, with 11 bases fitting TRBD2. The CDR3 contains 16 residues. The J segment lost 12 bases and the V segment lost 0 bases, leaving 10 bases of the junction unmatched. The V gene's germline CDR1 is SGHVS and CDR2 FNYEAQ. CDR3 protein: CASSLAASGGPFGQFF. The CDR3, as DNA: TGTGCCAGCAGCTTAGCTGCTAGCGGGGGGCCCTTTGGGCAGTTCTTC. Filled out from reference TRBV7-6 and TRBJ2-1, the complete variable domain reads GAGVSQSPRYKVTKRGQDVALRCDPISGHVSLYWYRQALGQGPEFLTYFNYEAQQDKSGLPNDRFSAERPEGSISTLTIQRTEQRDSAMYRCASSLAASGGPFGQFFGPGTRLTVL.